What follows are 18 T cell receptor beta chains derived from one specimen sequenced in a study of breast tumors, draining lymph nodes, adjacent tissues. TCRdb re-called the multiplex PCR reads through MiXCR, storing one row per CDR3 protein. The data contain 160,000 or so distinct CDR3 sequences, approximately 30% of them singletons. Samples came from axillary lymph nodes draining the breast cancer. Sequencing used axillary lymph node tissue. These receptors were taken from a female donor with breast cancer. Some clones in this sample may be carry-over from other donors' samples.

The sample holds many counts of this clonotype. The gene calls are TRBV6-5 and TRBJ2-3; D possibly matches TRBD1 or TRBD2 (6 bases each). The V gene lost 5 bases and the J gene lost 5 bases, with 14 bases spanning the gap. Germline V CDR1 and CDR2: MNHEY, SVGAGI. The CDR3 sequence is 14 residues long. The CDR3: CASSRGGGQDTQYF. CDR3 sequence (DNA): TGTGCCAGCAGTCGGGGTGGGGGGCAAGATACGCAGTATTTT.

In its sample, this clonotype was seen many times. V usage is TRBV6-2 or TRBV6-3 and J usage is TRBJ2-1, with 8 bases that match TRBD2. There are 14 residues in the CDR3. CDR1 MNHEY and CDR2 SVGEGT come from the germline V gene. Trimming removed 8 bases from V and 10 bases from J; junction bases left unmatched: 13. The CDR3 coding sequence is TGTGCCAGCGGAGGGACTAGTGGGCTTGGAGAGCAGTTCTTC. This encodes CASGGTSGLGEQFF.

This clonotype was counted at least ten times. This chain links TRBV9 with TRBJ2-1; no clear D gene. V lost 5 bases and J 0 bases, leaving 9 bases between the germline ends. The CDR3 is 14 residues long. Per germline, CDR1 SGDLS and CDR2 YYNGEE. CDR3 sequence (DNA): TGTGCCAGCAGTCCAGGACCCTCCTACAATGAGCAGTTCTTC. As protein: CASSPGPSYNEQFF.

This clonotype appeared many times. The chain joins TRBV20-1 to TRBJ2-7, with D tentatively TRBD2 (6 bases). The CDR3 has 15 residues. V was cut by 6 bases and J by 3 bases, with 21 bases left in between. CDR1 and CDR2 from the germline V gene are DFQATT and SNEGSKA (reference sequence). CDR3 amino acids: CSARRGGDHYYEQYF. The CDR3 region has the DNA TGCAGTGCCCGCCGGGGCGGGGACCATTACTACGAGCAGTACTTC.

This clonotype was detected ten times or more. The J gene is TRBJ2-3, the V gene TRBV16, with 8 bases that match TRBD2. This CDR3 has 16 residues. V shed 5 bases and J 3 bases; nucleotides not matched to a gene: 10. Germline-derived CDR1 and CDR2 are KGHSY and FQNENV. CDR3 DNA sequence: TGTGCCAGCAGCGCTCTGGGCACGGGAGGGACAGATACGCAGTATTTT. Residues: CASSALGTGGTDTQYF.

The rearrangement joins TRBV15 to TRBJ1-4, with 9 bases matching TRBD1. Germline V gene data show CDR1 as LNHNV and CDR2 as YYDKDF (reference sequence). The CDR3 has 14 amino acids. After removal of 9 bases from V and 8 bases from J, the junction contained 10 bases not matched to a gene. The CDR3 bases are TGTGCCACGAAACCGGGACAGGGCGGGGAAAAACTGTTTTTT. It encodes CATKPGQGGEKLFF. Full variable domain (missing parts from reference TRBV15 and TRBJ1-4): DAMVIQNPRYQVTQFGKPVTLSCSQTLNHNVMYWYQQKSSQAPKLLFHYYDKDFNNEADTPDNFQSRRPNTSFCFLDIRSPGLGDTAMYLCATKPGQGGEKLFFGSGTQLSVL.

This clonotype was observed at least ten times. This rearrangement joins TRBV6-5 to TRBJ2-1, with no clear D. Trimming stripped 5 bases from V and 10 bases from J, with 18 bases between. In germline, CDR1 is MNHEY, CDR2 SVGAGI. CDR3 size: 14 residues. CDR3 loop: CASSPLLAIREQFF. The CDR3 nucleotides read TGTGCCAGCAGTCCCCTACTGGCAATTCGGGAGCAGTTCTTC.

Only a few counts were recorded for this clonotype. The J gene is TRBJ2-7, the V gene TRBV28; D is unclear. Between the trimmed V and J ends, which lost 3 bases and 4 bases, there was a span of 13 bases. CDR3 length: 14 amino acids. Germline V gene lookup returns CDR1 MDHEN and CDR2 SYDVKM. CDR3 sequence: CASSLAGRMYEQYF. CDR3 sequence (DNA): TGTGCCAGCAGTTTGGCAGGTCGAATGTACGAGCAGTACTTC.

This clonotype was seen more than once but under ten times. The chain joins TRBV2 to TRBJ1-1; D is unresolved. This CDR3 has 13 residues. The ends were cut back, 1 base at V and 5 bases at J, with 8 bases in the middle. Germline V gene lookup returns CDR1 SNHLY and CDR2 FYNNEI. The chain's CDR3 is CASSEGVGTEAFF. The DNA of the CDR3 is TGTGCCAGCAGTGAAGGGGTTGGGACTGAAGCTTTCTTT.

This clonotype was counted at least ten times. The J gene is TRBJ1-4, the V gene TRBV9, with TRBD1 matching 7 bases. CDR1 is SGDLS and CDR2 is YYNGEE in the germline V gene. Unmatched junction bases numbered 8, after V lost 4 bases and J lost 5 bases. The length of the CDR3 is 15 residues. CDR3: CASSKRDRGNEKLFF. The CDR3 region has the DNA TGTGCCAGCAGCAAACGGGACAGAGGGAATGAAAAACTGTTTTTT.

In its sample, this clonotype was seen many times. An end of the junction differs from the germline gene, which may be a read error. The chain recombines TRBV5-1 with TRBJ2-1, with D uncertain. The CDR3 is 14 residues long. Per germline, CDR1 SGHRS and CDR2 YFSETQ. For the CDR3, the DNA is TGTGCCAGCAGCTTAGTCGGCTCGTACAATGAGCAGTTCTTC. Translation gives CASSLVGSYNEQFF.

On this clonotype: The CDR3 ends on some other residue instead of the conserved phenylalanine or tryptophan, so this is likely a read error. The chain has TRBV11-1 and TRBJ2-1, with TRBD2 identical over 14 bases. After removal of 7 bases from V and 9 bases from J, the junction contained 14 bases not matched to a gene. CDR3 length equals 17 residues. The germline gives CDR1 SGHAT, CDR2 FQDESV (reference sequence). DNA of the CDR3: TGTGCCAGCAACCACAAGGGACTAGCGGGAGTAGGTGGTGAGCAGTTCCTC. As protein: CASNHKGLAGVGGEQFL.

As regards this clonotype: A read error may be the cause here, since a much bigger clone is one base away. The chain is built from TRBV7-9 and TRBJ2-5; the match to TRBD2 covers 7 bases. CDR3 length: 15 residues. Per the germline V gene, CDR1 is SEHNR and CDR2 is FQNEAQ (reference sequence). The DNA of the CDR3 is TGTGCCAGCAGCCTGTATGGGGGGGACCAAGAGACCCAGCACTTC. Protein sequence: CASSLYGGDQETQHF.

Regarding this clonotype: Since the CDR3 does not end with the conserved phenylalanine or tryptophan, this likely comes from a read error. The chain recombines TRBV19 with TRBJ2-1, with 9 bases identical to TRBD2. Germline values: CDR1 LNHDA, CDR2 SQIVND (reference sequence). V trimming: 8 bases; J trimming: 2 bases; junction bases outside the gene matches: 10. The CDR3 runs to 16 residues. This CDR3 is CASGRIAGEPYNEQFS. Here the CDR3 DNA reads TGTGCCAGTGGAAGAATAGCGGGGGAGCCCTACAATGAGCAGTTCTCC.

This chain connects TRBV24-1 to TRBJ1-2; 10 nucleotides line up with TRBD1. J lost 7 bases, V lost 4 bases, and 5 bases had no gene match. This CDR3 contains 14 residues. CDR1 is KGHDR, CDR2 SFDVKD, per germline. The CDR3 protein is CATSEPGTGVGYTF. CDR3 nucleotides: TGTGCCACCAGTGAGCCCGGGACAGGGGTTGGCTACACCTTC.

The chain employs TRBV5-1 and TRBJ1-3; a weak D match, TRBD1 (6 bases). The CDR3 has 15 residues. Germline-derived CDR1 and CDR2 are SGHRS and YFSETQ. With 4 bases removed from V and 10 bases from J, the gap between germline ends came to 21 bases. Here the CDR3 reads CASSPGTPRGETIYF. CDR3 nucleotides: TGCGCCAGCAGCCCGGGGACACCGAGGGGAGAGACCATATATTTT.

This clonotype was observed many times. The CDR3 nucleotides are TGCAGTGCTAGAGATTCTGGTAACGGGACAAATGAGCAGTTCTTC. Amino acids: CSARDSGNGTNEQFF. The chain couples TRBV20-1 to TRBJ2-1; a weak D match, TRBD1 (6 bases). The V gene lost 0 bases and the J gene lost 7 bases, with 16 bases spanning the gap. Germline CDR1 is DFQATT and CDR2 is SNEGSKA (reference sequence). The CDR3 runs 15 residues.

This clonotype was seen a handful of times. A much larger clone differs from this one at a single base, so this may be a read error. The chain employs TRBV28 and TRBJ2-3, with D hard to call. Germline lookup yields CDR1 MDHEN and CDR2 SYDVKM. The CDR3 consists of 14 residues. The CDR3 region is CASSTTGPRFSQCF. CDR3 in DNA: TGTGCCAGCAGTACAACGGGCCCCCGATTCTCGCAGTGTTTT.